The 27 T cell receptor beta chains below were found in one sample sequenced in a study of T cells in Graves' hyperthyroidism and ophthalmopathy. TCR beta CDR3 regions were amplified from RNA. The HTBI primer set drove a first-round RT-PCR of the TCR CDR3. Each CDR3 protein gets one entry after TCRdb re-called the multiplex PCR reads with MiXCR. The top ten clones hold 8.9% of a sample with hundreds of thousands of distinct CDR3 sequences, roughly 40% of them seen once. The sample taken for sequencing was blood. The source of these receptors is a man aged 18 to 30 with Graves' hyperthyroidism.

The V call is TRBV24-1, the J call TRBJ1-1; maybe TRBD1 (6 bases). The CDR3 totals 15 residues. The V gene lost 5 bases and the J gene lost 1 base, with 13 bases spanning the gap. CDR1 and CDR2 from the germline V gene are KGHDR and SFDVKD. The DNA for the CDR3 is TGTGCCACCAGTGCAGCGACAGGAGCGAACACTGAAGCTTTCTTT. This sequence encodes CATSAATGANTEAFF.

J is TRBJ2-7 and V is TRBV7-9; 8 bases match TRBD1. There are 16 residues in the CDR3. CDR1 and CDR2 (germline): SEHNR, FQNEAQ (reference sequence). J lost 5 bases, V lost 6 bases, and 15 bases had no gene match. CDR3 region: CASRNPSTGVSNEQYF. In DNA, the CDR3 is TGTGCCAGCAGGAACCCATCGACAGGGGTTAGTAACGAGCAGTACTTC.

This clonotype has a count of ten or more. The chain combines TRBV24-1 with TRBJ2-5; 8 bases map to TRBD1. The J segment lost 9 bases and the V segment lost 2 bases, leaving 7 bases of the junction unmatched. The CDR3 totals 14 residues. Germline CDR1 KGHDR, CDR2 SFDVKD. CDR3 loop: CATSDSGQGRAQYF. The CDR3, as DNA: TGTGCCACCAGTGATTCCGGACAGGGACGGGCCCAGTACTTC.

The table lists this clonotype with a few counts. The V gene is TRBV7-2, the J gene TRBJ2-2; 9 nucleotides match TRBD1. After removal of 1 base from V and 4 bases from J, the junction contained 7 bases not matched to a gene. The V gene's germline CDR1 is SGHTA and CDR2 FQGNSA. CDR3 length equals 17 residues. CDR3: CASSLEGTGRSTGELFF. CDR3 coding DNA: TGTGCCAGCAGCTTAGAGGGGACAGGGAGGAGCACCGGGGAGCTGTTTTTT.

This chain uses TRBV7-2 with TRBJ2-2; the D is unclear. Trimming removed 5 bases at V and 3 bases at J, with 16 bases between. This CDR3 is 16 amino acids long. Germline V gives CDR1 SGHTA, CDR2 FQGNSA. CDR3 loop: CASSANTLADTGELFF. CDR3 nucleotide sequence: TGTGCCAGCAGCGCTAACACCCTGGCGGACACCGGGGAGCTGTTTTTT. The full variable domain, completed using reference TRBV7-2 and TRBJ2-2, is GAGVSQSPSNKVTEKGKDVELRCDPISGHTALYWYRQSLGQGLEFLIYFQGNSAPDKSGLPSDRFSAERTGGSVSTLTIQRTQQEDSAVYLCASSANTLADTGELFFGEGSRLTVL.

This clonotype was picked up a small number of times. The J gene is TRBJ2-5, the V gene TRBV5-6; no definite D call. This CDR3 is built from 16 residues. Trimming took off 2 bases at V and 5 bases at J, with 19 bases between the two ends. CDR1 SGHDT and CDR2 YYEEEE come from the germline V gene. Here the CDR3 reads CASSLPLTYTEETQYF. The CDR3 nucleotides read TGTGCCAGCAGCTTACCCTTAACGTACACGGAGGAGACCCAGTACTTC.

As concerns this clonotype: An end of the junction differs from the germline gene, which may be a read error. The gene calls are TRBV14 and TRBJ1-4, with TRBD1 as a possible D gene (6 bases). CDR1 SGHDN and CDR2 FVKESK come from the germline V gene. The CDR3 has 14 amino acids. CDR3 DNA: TGTGCCAGCAGCGTAGGGGGGGGGACCGAAAAGCTGTTTTTT. Encoded protein: CASSVGGGTEKLFF. The full variable domain, its missing parts supplied by reference TRBV14 and TRBJ1-4, is EAGVTQFPSHSVIEKGQTVTLRCDPISGHDNLYWYRRVMGKEIKFLLHFVKESKQDESGMPNNRFLAERTGGTYSTLKVQPAELEDSGVYFCASSVGGGTEKLFFGSGTQLSVL.

This clonotype showed up many times. CDR3 protein: CSASGRVQYF. The CDR3 DNA reads TGCAGTGCTAGCGGGAGGGTGCAGTACTTC. This sequence joins TRBV20-1 and TRBJ2-7, with 8 positions matching TRBD2. V shed 3 bases and J 9 bases; nucleotides not matched to a gene: 1. The CDR3 sequence is 10 residues long. Germline lookup yields CDR1 DFQATT and CDR2 SNEGSKA (reference sequence).

This rearrangement joins TRBV20-1 to TRBJ2-6; TRBD1 might be the D (5 bases). Looked up from germline, CDR1 is DFQATT and CDR2 is SNEGSKA (reference sequence). CDR3 length: 19 residues. Trimming removed 3 bases from V and 0 bases from J, with 21 bases in between. This CDR3 is CSASSAREELDSGANVLTF. As DNA, the CDR3 is TGCAGTGCTAGTTCGGCCAGGGAAGAATTGGACTCTGGGGCCAACGTCCTGACTTTC.

Of note for this clonotype: Since a much larger clone is just one base distant, this may be a read error. This sequence joins TRBV7-9 and TRBJ1-2; TRBD1 matches 7 bases. The CDR3 contains 14 residues. Germline CDR1 and CDR2: SEHNR and FQNEAQ (reference sequence). In DNA, the CDR3 is TGTGCCAGCAGTCCGGGACAGTCGAGCTATGGCTACGCCTTC. Its protein is CASSPGQSSYGYAF.

This sequence joins TRBV13 and TRBJ2-7; perhaps TRBD1 as D (6 bases). CDR1 is PRHDT, CDR2 FYEKMQ, per germline (reference sequence). The V and J ends lost 5 bases and 2 bases respectively, with 13 bases between them. This CDR3 comprises 14 residues. The CDR3 sequence is CASSVDSGAYEQYF. Written as DNA, the CDR3 is TGTGCCAGCAGCGTGGACAGTGGGGCCTACGAGCAGTACTTC.

The CDR3, as DNA: TGTGCCAGCAGCCTTAGACAGGCTCCGAATCAGCCCCAGCATTTT. Its translation is CASSLRQAPNQPQHF. This chain uses TRBV10-3 with TRBJ1-5; D possibly corresponds to TRBD1 (6 bases). Trimming removed 10 bases from V and 4 bases from J, with 20 bases in between. This CDR3 has 15 residues. Germline values: CDR1 ENHRY, CDR2 SYGVKD.

This clonotype has just a few counts. J is TRBJ2-7 and V is TRBV19, with a possible D match to TRBD2 (5 bases). V dropped 1 base and J dropped 3 bases, with 10 bases sitting between them. Per germline, CDR1 LNHDA and CDR2 SQIVND (reference sequence). The CDR3 totals 14 residues. CDR3 protein: CASSIGLAGYEQYF. CDR3 DNA sequence: TGTGCCAGTAGTATAGGGTTGGCGGGCTACGAGCAGTACTTC.

This clonotype was recorded many times. V is TRBV29-1 and J is TRBJ2-2; TRBD2 matches 10 bases. Germline V gene sequence: CDR1 SQVTM, CDR2 ANQGSEA. V gave up 4 bases and J gave up 3 bases; unmatched junction bases: 2. This CDR3 comprises 14 residues. The CDR3 DNA is TGCAGCGTTGGTAGCGGGAGGTACACCGGGGAGCTGTTTTTT. Its protein product is CSVGSGRYTGELFF.

The genes are TRBV19 and TRBJ1-1, with D possibly being TRBD1 (6 bases). CDR1 LNHDA and CDR2 SQIVND come from the germline V gene (reference sequence). The CDR3 length is 16 residues. Trimming removed 4 bases at V and 0 bases at J, with 15 bases between. The CDR3 nucleotides read TGTGCCAGTAGTACCGGACGGGGGCTTATGAACACTGAAGCTTTCTTT. It translates to CASSTGRGLMNTEAFF.

This rearrangement joins TRBV12-3 or TRBV12-4 to TRBJ1-4; D remains ambiguous. This CDR3 spans 14 amino acids. Trimming took 3 bases from V and 2 from J, leaving 7 bases between them. The CDR3 DNA follows: TGTGCCAGCAGTTTGGTCCGGACTAATGAAAAACTGTTTTTT. This translates into CASSLVRTNEKLFF.

This sequence joins TRBV29-1 and TRBJ1-1; D is perhaps TRBD1 (5 bases). Trimming shortened V by 7 bases and J by 4 bases, and 16 bases separated the two germline ends. The CDR3 contains 13 residues. CDR1 and CDR2 (germline): SQVTM, ANQGSEA. The CDR3 DNA follows: TGCAGCGGTAACGGGGGGGGATTCACTGAAGCTTTCTTT. Translated, it gives CSGNGGGFTEAFF.

In the case of this clonotype: Given the absence of the conserved phenylalanine or tryptophan at the CDR3 end, a read error is likely. The chain links TRBV7-2 to TRBJ1-2; D not certain. Trimming stripped 5 bases from V and 8 bases from J, with 12 bases between. The V gene's germline CDR1 is SGHTA and CDR2 FQGNSA. This CDR3 has 12 amino acids. DNA for the CDR3: TGTGCCAGCAGCCAAAGAATGTTCGGCTACACCATC. This codes for CASSQRMFGYTI.

This clonotype was counted a single time. V gene TRBV29-1 combines with J gene TRBJ1-1; D is uncertain. Germline V CDR1 and CDR2: SQVTM, ANQGSEA. This CDR3 has 9 amino acids. The V end lost 4 bases, the J end lost 14 bases, and 11 bases lay between the germline ends. As DNA, the CDR3 is TGCAGCGTTGGGACCCAGGCCTTCTTT. This gives the protein CSVGTQAFF. Complete variable domain (other parts from reference TRBV29-1 and TRBJ1-1): SAVISQKPSRDICQRGTSLTIQCQVDSQVTMMFWYRQQPGQSLTLIATANQGSEATYESGFVIDKFPISRPNLTFSTLTVSNMSPEDSSIYLCSVGTQAFFGQGTRLTVV.

This clonotype was picked up many times. The genes are TRBV7-9 and TRBJ1-1; unclear D gene. The V gene lost 3 bases and the J gene lost 3 bases, with 5 bases spanning the gap. The CDR3 totals 12 residues. Germline V CDR1 and CDR2: SEHNR, FQNEAQ (reference sequence). CDR3: CASSFSDTEAFF. CDR3 sequence (DNA): TGTGCCAGCAGCTTTAGTGACACTGAAGCTTTCTTT. The whole variable domain, filled in from reference TRBV7-9 and TRBJ1-1, reads DTGVSQNPRHKITKRGQNVTFRCDPISEHNRLYWYRQTLGQGPEFLTYFQNEAQLEKSRLLSDRFSAERPKGSFSTLEIQRTEQGDSAMYLCASSFSDTEAFFGQGTRLTVV.

This clonotype has a count of ten or more. V and J are TRBV20-1 and TRBJ2-5; 7 bases align to TRBD1. This CDR3 spans 13 amino acids. J gave up 4 bases and V 6 bases, and 8 bases lay outside the gene matches. Germline assignment: CDR1 DFQATT and CDR2 SNEGSKA (reference sequence). The CDR3 region is CSAPRQGTETQYF. The CDR3 region has the DNA TGCAGTGCGCCGAGACAGGGAACAGAGACCCAGTACTTC.

This clonotype has a count of ten or more. V usage is TRBV19 and J usage is TRBJ1-5; 8 bases agree with TRBD1. The CDR3 consists of 13 residues. The germline gives CDR1 LNHDA, CDR2 SQIVND (reference sequence). V dropped 7 bases and J dropped 6; count of bases not matched to a gene: 5. The CDR3 loop reads CASTMDRVQPQHF. CDR3 DNA: TGTGCCAGTACTATGGACAGGGTTCAGCCCCAGCATTTT. Filled out from reference TRBV19 and TRBJ1-5, the complete variable domain reads DGGITQSPKYLFRKEGQNVTLSCEQNLNHDAMYWYRQDPGQGLRLIYYSQIVNDFQKGDIAEGYSVSREKKESFPLTVTSAQKNPTAFYLCASTMDRVQPQHFGDGTRLSIL.

About this clonotype: Given a much more abundant clone one base away, this may be a read error. The chain combines TRBV7-9 with TRBJ2-7; tentatively, D is TRBD2 (5 bases). The CDR3 sequence is 12 residues long. The germline V gene has CDR1 SEHNR and CDR2 FQNEAQ (reference sequence). The DNA for the CDR3 is TGTGCCAGCAGCTTAATTGAGGGAGAGCGGTACTTC. This gives the protein CASSLIEGERYF.

Many counts were recorded for this clonotype. The chain is built from TRBV7-9 and TRBJ2-7; D is possibly TRBD1 (5 bases). Germline CDR1 SEHNR, CDR2 FQNEAQ (reference sequence). Trimming removed 6 bases from V and 6 bases from J, with 12 bases in between. The CDR3 is made up of 12 amino acids. The CDR3 here is CASRLTQGEQYF. Written as DNA, the CDR3 is TGTGCCAGCAGGCTAACCCAGGGCGAGCAGTACTTC.

The rearrangement uses TRBV5-1 and TRBJ1-6; 9 bases agree with TRBD1. With 0 bases clipped from V and 7 bases from J, the junction kept 8 bases outside the gene matches. The CDR3 length is 17 residues. Per the germline V gene, CDR1 is SGHRS and CDR2 is YFSETQ. The CDR3 DNA is TGCGCCAGCAGCTTGGAGGACAGGGGAGTAGGGAATTCACCCCTCCACTTT. It codes for CASSLEDRGVGNSPLHF.

This clonotype was counted only a few times. The chain couples TRBV19 to TRBJ1-2, with D possibly being TRBD1 (6 bases). The CDR3 sequence is 15 residues long. The germline V gene encodes CDR1 LNHDA and CDR2 SQIVND (reference sequence). V was pared by 1 base and J by 0 bases, with 9 bases between. The CDR3 nucleotides read TGTGCCAGTAGTATAGTGGGACAAGCTAACTATGGCTACACCTTC. Amino acid sequence: CASSIVGQANYGYTF.

Concerning this clonotype: A read error may explain this, as a much larger clone is one base away. The CDR3 region has the DNA TGCAGTGCTAAGGCCGACAGGGAGTACGAGCAGTACTTC. This gives the protein CSAKADREYEQYF. The chain couples TRBV20-1 to TRBJ2-7, with 7 bases matching TRBD1. Trimming took 4 bases from V and 4 from J; bases not matched to a gene: 7. The CDR3 length is 13 residues. Germline V gives CDR1 DFQATT, CDR2 SNEGSKA (reference sequence).